A single T cell receptor (beta chain) is shown here with its context. Described treatment: approximately 18 received Ad26.COV2.S at low or high dose, single or two shots; about 5 received placebo; per-sample allocation not given. Sample collection was performed on day 63 after the first vaccine or placebo injection. This CDR3 comprises 15 residues. V trimming: 8 bases; J trimming: 1 base; junction bases outside the gene matches: 6. Germline V gene sequence: CDR1 SNHLY, CDR2 FYNNEI. This entry belongs to a study of Ad26.COV2.S vaccination and SARS-CoV-2 variants. Sequencing was performed with immunoSEQ multiplex PCR; in TCRdb, only in-frame clones are kept and a portion is missing. The table includes about 350,000 clones, 70% to 90% detected once.

The chain is built from TRBV2 and TRBJ1-4, with 8 bases lining up with TRBD1. The input for sequencing was peripheral blood, taken in a trial of Ad26.COV2.S vaccine versus placebo. The TCR comes from a person between 18 and 60 years old who received the Ad26.COV2.S COVID-19 vaccine or a placebo. CDR3 protein: CASLQGGLTNEKLFF. The CDR3 DNA is TGTGCCAGCTTACAGGGGGGATTAACTAATGAAAAACTGTTTTTT.